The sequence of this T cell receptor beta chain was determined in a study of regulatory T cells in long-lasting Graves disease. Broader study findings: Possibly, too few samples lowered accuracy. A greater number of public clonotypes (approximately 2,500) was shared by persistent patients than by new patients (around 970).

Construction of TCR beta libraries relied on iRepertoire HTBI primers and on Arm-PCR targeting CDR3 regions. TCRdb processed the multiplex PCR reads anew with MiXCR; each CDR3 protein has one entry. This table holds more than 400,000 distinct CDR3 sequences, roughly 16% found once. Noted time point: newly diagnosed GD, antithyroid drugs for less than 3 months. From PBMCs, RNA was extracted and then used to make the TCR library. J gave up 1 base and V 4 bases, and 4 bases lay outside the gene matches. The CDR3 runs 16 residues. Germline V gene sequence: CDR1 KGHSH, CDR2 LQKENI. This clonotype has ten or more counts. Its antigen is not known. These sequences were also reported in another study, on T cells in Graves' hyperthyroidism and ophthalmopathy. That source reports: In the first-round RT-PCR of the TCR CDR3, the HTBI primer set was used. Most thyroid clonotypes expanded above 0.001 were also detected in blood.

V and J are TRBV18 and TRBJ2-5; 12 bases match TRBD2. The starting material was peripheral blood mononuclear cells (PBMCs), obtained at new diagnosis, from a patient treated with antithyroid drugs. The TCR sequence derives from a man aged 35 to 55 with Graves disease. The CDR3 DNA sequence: TGTGCCAGCTCACTGGGACTAGCGGGCAGCCAAGAGACCCAGTACTTC. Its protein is CASSLGLAGSQETQYF.